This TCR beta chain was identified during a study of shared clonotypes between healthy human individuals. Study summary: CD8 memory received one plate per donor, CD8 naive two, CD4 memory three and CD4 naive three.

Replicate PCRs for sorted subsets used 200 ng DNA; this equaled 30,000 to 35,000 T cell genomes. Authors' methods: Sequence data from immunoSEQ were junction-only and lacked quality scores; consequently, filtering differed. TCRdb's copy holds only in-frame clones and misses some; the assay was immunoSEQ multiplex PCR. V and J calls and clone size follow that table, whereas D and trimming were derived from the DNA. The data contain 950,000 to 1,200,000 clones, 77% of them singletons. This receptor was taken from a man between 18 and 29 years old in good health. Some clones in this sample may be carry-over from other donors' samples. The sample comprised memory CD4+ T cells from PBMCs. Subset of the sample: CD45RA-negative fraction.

CDR3 sequence reads: CASSLLEGSNTEAFF. DNA of the CDR3: TGCGCCAGCAGCTTGCTCGAGGGGTCGAACACTGAAGCTTTCTTT. The chain links TRBV5-1 to TRBJ1-1, with D perhaps matching TRBD1 (5 bases). V was clipped by 1 base and J by 1 base, with 11 bases between them. The CDR3 sequence is 15 residues long. The germline V gene has CDR1 SGHRS and CDR2 YFSETQ.